The 7 T cell receptor beta chains in this list originate from one sample, sequenced in a study of OX40 agonist ivuxolimab in advanced cancers. Assay: immunoSEQ multiplex PCR; the TCRdb copy retains only in-frame clones and omits some. Among 41,000 or so clones listed, around 87% were seen once. The material was CD4+ or CD8+ T cells sorted from blood, obtained in a trial of the OX40 agonist ivuxolimab. Source of these receptors: an adult with an advanced solid tumor such as melanoma, head and neck, liver or kidney cancer.

V gene TRBV7-9 combines with J gene TRBJ1-2; the match to TRBD1 covers 10 bases. From germline, CDR1 is SEHNR and CDR2 FQNEAQ (reference sequence). V was clipped by 3 bases and J by 3 bases; unmatched bases: 4. This CDR3 is built from 15 residues. This CDR3 is CASSFRDRGDYGYTF. The CDR3 DNA reads TGTGCCAGCAGCTTCCGGGACAGGGGCGACTATGGCTACACCTTC.

J is TRBJ2-3 and V is TRBV28; a weak D match, TRBD1 (6 bases). V was trimmed by 4 bases and J by 2 bases, leaving 19 bases between them. This CDR3 spans 17 amino acids. Germline assignment: CDR1 MDHEN and CDR2 SYDVKM. The CDR3 sequence is CASSSDQTGGNTDTQYF. The CDR3 nucleotides read TGTGCCAGCAGTTCAGACCAGACAGGCGGAAACACAGATACGCAGTATTTT.

This sequence joins TRBV7-9 and TRBJ2-3, with TRBD2 identical over 7 bases. This CDR3 comprises 13 residues. The germline V gene encodes CDR1 SEHNR and CDR2 FQNEAQ (reference sequence). Unmatched junction bases numbered 8, after V lost 3 bases and J lost 11 bases. In DNA form, the CDR3 reads TGTGCCAGCAGCTTTTTGGTCCTAGCGGTGCAGTATTTT. Translation gives CASSFLVLAVQYF.

This sequence joins TRBV7-8 and TRBJ1-1, with D hard to call. V dropped 1 base and J dropped 1 base, with 7 bases sitting between them. The CDR3 loop spans 14 amino acids. Germline values: CDR1 SGHVS, CDR2 FQNEAQ. The CDR3 DNA reads TGTGCCAGCAGCTTAGAGCGGGGGAACACTGAAGCTTTCTTT. This codes for CASSLERGNTEAFF.

V and J are TRBV7-3 and TRBJ1-2, with no clear D. Deletions cut 1 base from V and 8 bases from J, with 17 bases between. The germline gives CDR1 SGHTA, CDR2 FQGTGA. The CDR3 covers 15 residues. As DNA, the CDR3 is TGTGCCAGCAGCTTAAGTCCCGGAAACTCGGCGGGCTACACCTTC. This encodes CASSLSPGNSAGYTF.

The V and J genes are TRBV18 and TRBJ1-1; D is undetermined. The CDR3 loop spans 11 amino acids. Germline CDR1 is KGHSH and CDR2 is LQKENI. Trimming took 5 bases from V and 2 from J, leaving 3 bases between them. The CDR3 coding sequence is TGTGCCAGCTCATTTAACACTGAAGCTTTCTTT. Residues: CASSFNTEAFF.

This rearrangement joins TRBV19 to TRBJ2-1; TRBD2 matches 9 bases. The trim removed 4 bases at V and 0 bases at J, leaving 4 bases unmatched. The CDR3 is made up of 16 amino acids. CDR1 LNHDA and CDR2 SQIVND come from the germline V gene (reference sequence). The CDR3 loop is CASSRAGGVSYNEQFF. The CDR3 bases are TGTGCCAGTAGTAGGGCGGGAGGGGTCTCCTACAATGAGCAGTTCTTC.